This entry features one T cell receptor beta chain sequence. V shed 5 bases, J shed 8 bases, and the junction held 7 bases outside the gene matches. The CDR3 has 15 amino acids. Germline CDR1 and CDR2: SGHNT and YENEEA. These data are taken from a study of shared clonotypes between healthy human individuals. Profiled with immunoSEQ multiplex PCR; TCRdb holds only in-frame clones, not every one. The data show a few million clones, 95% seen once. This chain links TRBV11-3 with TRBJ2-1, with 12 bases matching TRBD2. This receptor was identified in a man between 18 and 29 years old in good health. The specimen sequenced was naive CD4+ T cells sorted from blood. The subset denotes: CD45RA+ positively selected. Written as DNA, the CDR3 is TGTGCCAGCAGCAAACTAGCGGGAGGTACGCATGAGCAGTTCTTC. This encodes CASSKLAGGTHEQFF.